The entry that follows covers one T cell receptor (beta chain) sequence. These data come from a study of Ad26.COV2.S vaccination and SARS-CoV-2 variants. Study-level information: As a participant in COV1001, the donor was in the Ad26.COV2.S trial arm.

Specified treatment: around 19 received Ad26.COV2.S at low or high dose, single or two shots; about 5 received placebo; per-sample allocation not given. Day 63 after the first injection of vaccine or placebo was the sampling time. V shed 2 bases and J shed 6 bases, with 9 bases lying between them. This CDR3 region has 13 residues. Germline values: CDR1 MNHNS, CDR2 SASEGT. Sequenced by immunoSEQ multiplex PCR; TCRdb stores in-frame clones only, minus some. The sample has hundreds of thousands of clones, 70% to 90% seen once; the top ten hold over 1.3%. The input for sequencing was peripheral blood, taken in a trial of Ad26.COV2.S vaccine versus placebo. The origin of this receptor is a person between 18 and 59 years old who received the Ad26.COV2.S COVID-19 vaccine or a placebo. V gene TRBV6-1 combines with J gene TRBJ2-3; no reliable D call. The CDR3 DNA reads as TGTGCCAGCAGTGAACTGCAACGGGATACGCAGTATTTT. It encodes CASSELQRDTQYF.